This is a list of T cell receptor beta chains from one sample in a study of T-cell memory formation after mild COVID-19. TCRdb independently ran MiXCR on the 5' RACE reads; one entry per CDR3 protein. Of roughly 600,000 distinct CDR3 sequences detected, approximately 18% appear once; the ten largest clones hold approximately 12%. The sequenced sample was PBMCs or a T cell subset sorted from them (not recorded which). The receptor set was obtained from an adult woman who had mild COVID-19 (a few samples of this study predate the infection). Cell type and time point are not known. The CDR3 runs from the conserved cysteine through the conserved F or W. Each record gives: CDR3 protein, clone size, V gene, J gene. Expanded clones get a size class; other rows say once, few or many, or leave the size out.

CDR3 protein: CASSLTRGSETQYF
clone size: many
V gene: TRBV5-1
J gene: TRBJ2-5

CDR3 protein: CAGQTGVNTEAFF
clone size: once
V gene: TRBV2
J gene: TRBJ1-1

CDR3 protein: CASSYLFVGQGETQYF
clone size: few
V gene: TRBV6-6
J gene: TRBJ2-5

CDR3 protein: CASSSQGQAGVEQYF
clone size: few
V gene: TRBV11-2
J gene: TRBJ2-7

CDR3 protein: CASSLSSGMRYEQFF
clone size: few
V gene: TRBV7-3
J gene: TRBJ2-1

CDR3 protein: CASSFLTDRGDGYTF
clone size: few
V gene: TRBV12-3/TRBV12-4
J gene: TRBJ1-2

CDR3 protein: CASFGFGSGANVLTF
clone size: few
V gene: TRBV10-3
J gene: TRBJ2-6

CDR3 protein: CASSPAPGQGPYEQYF
clone size: few
V gene: TRBV11-3
J gene: TRBJ2-7

CDR3 protein: CASSGPTGRRKVNTGELFF
clone size: NA
V gene: TRBV9
J gene: TRBJ2-2

CDR3 protein: CSVSMNTEAFF
clone size: NA
V gene: TRBV29-1
J gene: TRBJ1-1

CDR3 protein: CASSLDEGTEAFF
clone size: few
V gene: TRBV5-1
J gene: TRBJ1-1

CDR3 protein: CSARDPAGWDYEQYF
clone size: once
V gene: TRBV20-1
J gene: TRBJ2-7

CDR3 protein: CASSYSTTGTGYTF
clone size: few
V gene: TRBV6-5
J gene: TRBJ1-2

CDR3 protein: CATRDTLNTEAFF
clone size: few
V gene: TRBV6-5
J gene: TRBJ1-1

CDR3 protein: CASSLGTGGFGGYTF
clone size: many
V gene: TRBV5-1
J gene: TRBJ1-2

CDR3 protein: CASSSNWKNSESVKKTYEQYF
clone size: NA
V gene: TRBV7-9
J gene: TRBJ2-7

CDR3 protein: CSAGVEAFF
clone size: few
V gene: TRBV29-1
J gene: TRBJ1-1

CDR3 protein: CASSPQWGRGETQYF
clone size: few
V gene: TRBV7-9
J gene: TRBJ2-5

CDR3 protein: CASSLSTGGPRSYEQFF
clone size: few
V gene: TRBV11-2
J gene: TRBJ2-1

CDR3 protein: CASSQLAGALETQYF
clone size: few
V gene: TRBV3-1
J gene: TRBJ2-5

CDR3 protein: CASSYSVGAETQYF
clone size: many
V gene: TRBV6-6
J gene: TRBJ2-5

CDR3 protein: CASSSSEGHGTDTQYF
clone size: few
V gene: TRBV7-9
J gene: TRBJ2-3

CDR3 protein: CSARGHSLAGGPWGTDTQYF
clone size: NA
V gene: TRBV20-1
J gene: TRBJ2-3

CDR3 protein: CASSSPKADPNYEQYF
clone size: NA
V gene: TRBV7-9
J gene: TRBJ2-7

CDR3 protein: CASSMDMGVNYGYTF
clone size: NA
V gene: TRBV5-5
J gene: TRBJ1-2

CDR3 protein: CASSLGFTGPLGYTF
clone size: NA
V gene: TRBV12-3/TRBV12-4
J gene: TRBJ1-2

CDR3 protein: CASSEYGTGDNSPLHF
clone size: few
V gene: TRBV25-1
J gene: TRBJ1-6

CDR3 protein: CASSQSRPGSSYEQYF
clone size: NA
V gene: TRBV23-1
J gene: TRBJ2-7

CDR3 protein: CASSGGGPARNEQFF
clone size: NA
V gene: TRBV5-4
J gene: TRBJ2-1

CDR3 protein: CASSWDFSRYNEQFF
clone size: few
V gene: TRBV12-3/TRBV12-4
J gene: TRBJ2-1

CDR3 protein: CASSFRGSEAFF
clone size: NA
V gene: TRBV5-1
J gene: TRBJ1-1

CDR3 protein: CASSQEPRPGELFF
clone size: few
V gene: TRBV4-3
J gene: TRBJ2-2